This T cell receptor beta chain was found in a study of blood T cell repertoires in COVID-19. About the research overall: Acute and convalescent COVID-19 samples came from the United States, Italy and Spain. T cells, B-cell-depleted T cells, or PBMCs supplied cDNA or gDNA.

Authors' processing steps: Counts of nucleated cells, estimated from reference gene primer amplification, were obtained. Profiling relied on immunoSEQ multiplex PCR, and the TCRdb table lists in-frame clones only, not all of them. The DNA gave D and trimming, while V, J and clone size come from that table. This sample has some 120,000 clones; approximately 80% occur once, and the top ten carry more than 35%. The CDR3 length is 11 residues. Germline loops: CDR1 SGHDT, CDR2 YYEEEE. V lost 1 base and J lost 6, with 4 bases in between. The TCR sequence derives from a man between 35 and 55 years old with active or convalescent COVID-19. The chain joins TRBV5-6 to TRBJ1-2; D is undetermined. Sequencing was carried out using peripheral blood. The CDR3 DNA sequence: TGTGCCAGCAGCTTGAGAGATGGCTACACCTTC. Translated, it gives CASSLRDGYTF.